This TCR beta chain was retrieved from a study of blood T cells in healthy people across ages. Study information: Roughly one uniquely barcoded beta molecule per two T cells was captured. Study observations and caveats: With unsorted PBMCs, a conclusive comparison of naive versus antigen-experienced cells was not possible.

Roughly 10 milliliters of peripheral blood were drawn from each donor into EDTA-treated tubes. Sample-barcoded 5' priming and a J-beta primer mix drove a second PCR of roughly 6 to 12 cycles. Any given sample supplied a minimum of 2.5 million CDR3-containing paired-end reads. TCRdb re-called the 5' RACE reads through MiXCR, storing one row per CDR3 protein. The sample gives some 560,000 distinct CDR3 sequences, about 29% of which show up once; approximately 3.7% is in the top ten. For this clonotype: Its antigen is not identified.

This CDR3 contains 12 residues. Trimming pared 0 bases from V and 6 bases from J, leaving 9 bases between. CDR1 SQVTM and CDR2 ANQGSEA come from the germline V gene. These records were also assigned to another study, of T cells of mothers and their children.

This TCR was recovered from a boy between 2 and 10 years old in good health. The chain employs TRBV29-1 and TRBJ2-7, with a tentative D call TRBD2 (5 bases). The sample consisted of blood. The CDR3 loop is CSVEDRGREQYF. CDR3 nucleotides: TGCAGCGTTGAAGATCGAGGGCGCGAGCAGTACTTC.